This T cell receptor (beta chain) was documented in a study of control samples from healthy donors and cancer patients. Clones were sequenced by immunoSEQ multiplex PCR, and TCRdb holds only the in-frame ones, with some missing. The sample includes 150,000 to 200,000 clones, around 90% seen only once; the top ten take 2% to 2.5%. Material for sequencing was blood. The source is a middle-aged woman in good health.

The DNA of the CDR3 is TGTGCCAGCAGCCCACATGAGGGCGGCACCGGGGAGCTGTTTTTT. This encodes CASSPHEGGTGELFF. The chain combines TRBV7-7 with TRBJ2-2, with D possibly being TRBD2 (5 bases). The CDR3 runs 15 residues. Germline CDR1 SSHAT, CDR2 FNYEAQ (reference sequence). V lost 5 bases and J lost 4, with 14 bases in between.